This entry lists 8 T cell receptor beta chains sequenced from one sample in a study of blood T cell repertoires in COVID-19. Libraries were prepared by immunoSEQ multiplex PCR; TCRdb keeps only in-frame clonotypes and omits some of them. The table includes 150,000 to 170,000 clones, around three quarters detected once. Material: peripheral blood. These receptors came from a man at least 80 years old with acute or convalescent COVID-19.

The chain couples TRBV5-1 to TRBJ2-5; 11 bases align to TRBD2. Germline CDR1 SGHRS, CDR2 YFSETQ. The ends lost 5 bases at V and 1 base at J; junction bases unmatched: 4. This CDR3 comprises 15 residues. The CDR3: CASRPLAGGQETQYF. CDR3 coding DNA: TGCGCCAGCAGACCCCTAGCGGGGGGCCAAGAGACCCAGTACTTC.

This chain connects TRBV6-5 to TRBJ2-3; D is ambiguous. The germline CDR1 and CDR2 sequences are MNHEY and SVGAGI. The CDR3 totals 13 residues. Trimming took off 8 bases at V and 7 bases at J, with 16 bases between the two ends. The CDR3 here is CASLSSLGYTQYF. The CDR3 coding sequence is TGTGCCAGCTTGAGCAGTCTAGGTTATACGCAGTATTTT.

This rearrangement joins TRBV10-3 to TRBJ1-2; TRBD1 is a possible D gene (5 bases). Germline lookup yields CDR1 ENHRY and CDR2 SYGVKD. This CDR3 is 14 amino acids long. V dropped 5 bases and J dropped 5 bases, with 15 bases sitting between them. The CDR3 bases are TGTGCCATCAGTACCAATCAGGGATGGTATGGCTACACCTTC. Its translation is CAISTNQGWYGYTF.

The V and J genes are TRBV28 and TRBJ2-5; TRBD1 matches at 7 bases. V gave up 5 bases and J gave up 1 base; unmatched junction bases: 4. Germline lookup yields CDR1 MDHEN and CDR2 SYDVKM. The CDR3 runs 14 residues. The CDR3 region is CASSAWDSQETQYF. CDR3 coding DNA: TGTGCCAGCAGTGCCTGGGACAGCCAAGAGACCCAGTACTTC.

V usage is TRBV18 and J usage is TRBJ1-2; 7 bases agree with TRBD1. The CDR3 contains 16 residues. J lost 9 bases, V lost 3 bases, and 16 bases had no gene match. Germline assignment: CDR1 KGHSH and CDR2 LQKENI. The CDR3 nucleotides read TGTGCCAGCTCACCCCTTAGGCAGGGGGTAACCGGGAGCTACACCTTC. It yields the protein CASSPLRQGVTGSYTF.

The V and J genes are TRBV5-1 and TRBJ2-6; 8 bases fit TRBD1. The V segment lost 2 bases and the J segment 0 bases; nucleotides outside the gene matches: 7. The CDR3 sequence is 18 residues long. Germline V gene sequence: CDR1 SGHRS, CDR2 YFSETQ. CDR3 in amino acids: CASSFGGQAASGANVLTF. The CDR3 region has the DNA TGCGCCAGCAGCTTTGGGGGACAGGCCGCCTCTGGGGCCAACGTCCTGACTTTC.

A few counts support this clone. The chain couples TRBV29-1 to TRBJ1-1; TRBD1 aligns across 7 bases. V gave up 6 bases and J gave up 4 bases; unmatched junction bases: 2. The CDR3 is 11 residues long. Germline V gene sequence: CDR1 SQVTM, CDR2 ANQGSEA. The CDR3 DNA follows: TGCAGCGTGGACAGGAGCACTGAAGCTTTCTTT. It is translated as CSVDRSTEAFF.

A few counts support this clone. The chain employs TRBV19 and TRBJ2-5, with D perhaps TRBD2 (6 bases). The germline V gene has CDR1 LNHDA and CDR2 SQIVND (reference sequence). Trimming pared 2 bases from V and 7 bases from J, leaving 14 bases between. CDR3 length: 14 amino acids. CDR3: CASSISGQGGTQYF. The CDR3 coding sequence is TGTGCCAGTAGTATATCGGGCCAGGGAGGGACCCAGTACTTC.